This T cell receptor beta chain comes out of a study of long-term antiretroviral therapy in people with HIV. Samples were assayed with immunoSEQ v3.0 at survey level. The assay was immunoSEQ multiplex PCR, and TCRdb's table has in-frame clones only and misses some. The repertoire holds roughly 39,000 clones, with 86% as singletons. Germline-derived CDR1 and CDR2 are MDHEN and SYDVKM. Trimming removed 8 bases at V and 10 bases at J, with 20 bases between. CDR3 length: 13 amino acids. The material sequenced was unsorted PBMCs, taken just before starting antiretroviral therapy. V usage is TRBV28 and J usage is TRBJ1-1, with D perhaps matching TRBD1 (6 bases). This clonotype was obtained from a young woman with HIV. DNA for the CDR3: TGTGCCAGCCACAGGGTGAATTCTTTTGGAGCTTTCTTT. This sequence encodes CASHRVNSFGAFF.